These T cell receptor beta chains were read from a single sample in a study of blood T cell repertoires in COVID-19. Libraries were prepared by immunoSEQ multiplex PCR; TCRdb keeps only in-frame clonotypes and omits some of them. Among around 280,000 clones listed, approximately 83% were seen once. Sequencing input: peripheral blood. The receptors originated from a woman in her twenties or thirties who had recovered from COVID-19. The CDR3 runs from the conserved cysteine through the conserved F or W. A D gene is named only where the DNA matches it firmly. Not all rows give a size; the values are once, few, many and, for expanded clones, a class.

TRBJ2-7 | NA | once | TRBV5-6 | TGTGCCAGCAGCCCGGACAATTTTTACGAGCAGTACTTC | CASSPDNFYEQYF
TRBJ2-2 | NA | NA | TRBV6-6 | TGTGCCAGCACCTACGGGAGCAATACCGGGGAGCTGTTTTTT | CASTYGSNTGELFF
TRBJ2-3 | TRBD2 | NA | TRBV19 | TGTGCCAGTAAGGTGATTGCGGGAGTAGATACGCAGTATTTT | CASKVIAGVDTQYF
TRBJ1-4 | TRBD1 | once | TRBV28 | TGTGCCAGCAGACAAGGGTCTCTCGGACAGGGTAATGAAAAACTGTTTTTT | CASRQGSLGQGNEKLFF
TRBJ2-4 | TRBD1 | NA | TRBV6-2/TRBV6-3 | TGTGCCAGCAGCCAAGGCAGGCAGGGGGTCAAAAACATTCAGTACTTC | CASSQGRQGVKNIQYF
TRBJ1-6 | NA | NA | TRBV7-2 | TGTGCCAGCAGCTTAACGACAGCCGGGCCACCCCTCCACTTT | CASSLTTAGPPLHF
TRBJ1-6 | NA | NA | TRBV19 | TGTGCCAGTAGTCCCGGACAGCTGTTCTCCTATAATTCACCCCTCCACTTT | CASSPGQLFSYNSPLHF
TRBJ1-4 | TRBD1 | NA | TRBV6-6 | TGTGCCAGCAGAGCAATTAAGGGGGCATCTAATGAAAAACTGTTTTTT | CASRAIKGASNEKLFF
TRBJ2-7 | NA | NA | TRBV19 | TGTGCCAGTAGTATAGTAGGAGGGGCCATTCCGGGAGAGCAGTACTTC | CASSIVGGAIPGEQYF
TRBJ2-3 | TRBD1 | once | TRBV6-5 | TGTGCCAGCAGTAACCGACAGGGCCTCACAGATACGCAGTATTTT | CASSNRQGLTDTQYF
TRBJ1-2 | NA | NA | TRBV15 | TGTGCCACCAACCGGGGGGCAGGGGACTATGGCTACACCTTC | CATNRGAGDYGYTF
TRBJ2-7 | TRBD2 | NA | TRBV28 | TGTGCCAGCAGGTCCCCAGCGGGAGCCTACGAGCAGTACTTC | CASRSPAGAYEQYF
TRBJ1-1 | NA | once | TRBV19 | TGTGCCAGTACGGGGGGGGCTGAAGCTTTCTTT | CASTGGAEAFF
TRBJ1-2 | TRBD1 | NA | TRBV2 | TGTGCCAGCAAGGATGACAGGGCGGGTGGCTACACCTTC | CASKDDRAGGYTF
TRBJ1-5 | TRBD1 | NA | TRBV12-3/TRBV12-4 | TGTGCCAGTTCCGGGACAGCTAATCAGCCCCAGCATTTT | CASSGTANQPQHF
TRBJ2-6 | NA | NA | TRBV18 | TGTGCCAGCTCACCAGGTCGAACACCCTCTGGGGCCAACGTCCTGACTTTC | CASSPGRTPSGANVLTF
TRBJ1-5 | TRBD1 | NA | TRBV6-6 | TGTGCCAGCAGCAAGGACAGGGCCAATCAGCCCCAGCATTTT | CASSKDRANQPQHF
TRBJ1-5 | TRBD1 | NA | TRBV10-3 | TGTGCCATCAGTGAGAAACCGGGACAGGGGGCGTATAGCAATCAGCCCCAGCATTTT | CAISEKPGQGAYSNQPQHF
TRBJ2-2 | TRBD2 | NA | TRBV28 | TGTGCCAGCAGAGGGACTAGCGGGATAATCGGGGCCGGGGAGCTGTTTTTT | CASRGTSGIIGAGELFF
TRBJ1-1 | NA | NA | TRBV7-8 | TGTGCCAGCAGCTTCCCCGTGGAGGGGGGGGACACTGAAGCTTTCTTT | CASSFPVEGGDTEAFF
TRBJ2-7 | NA | NA | TRBV11-3 | TGTGCCAGCAGCTTCGCGGAGTCCTACGAGCAGTACTTC | CASSFAESYEQYF
TRBJ1-2 | TRBD1 | few | TRBV11-2 | TGTGCCAGCAGCTTAGTCCAGGGGGCTAACTATGGCTACACCTTC | CASSLVQGANYGYTF
TRBJ2-2 | TRBD2 | once | TRBV3-1/TRBV3-2 | TGTGCCAGCAGCCAAGATATCAGCGGGAGCACCGGGGAGCTGTTTTTT | CASSQDISGSTGELFF
TRBJ2-5 | NA | few | TRBV3-1/TRBV3-2 | TGTGCCAGCCGGCAGGGAACAGAGACCCAGTACTTC | CASRQGTETQYF
TRBJ1-5 | NA | NA | TRBV27 | TGTGCCAGCACCCCTCGAGGCAGGGGCAATCAGCCCCAGCATTTT | CASTPRGRGNQPQHF
TRBJ1-1 | NA | NA | TRBV6-6 | TGTGCCAGCAGTCTGACTAGGGGGGGCAGGATGGAATGGAACACTGAAGCTTTCTTT | CASSLTRGGRMEWNTEAFF
TRBJ1-6 | TRBD1 | NA | TRBV7-2 | TGTGCCAGCAGCCAGACAGGGGTGTCTTCACCCCTCCACTTT | CASSQTGVSSPLHF
TRBJ2-3 | TRBD2 | NA | TRBV6-5 | TGTGCCAGCAGTTACTCGGGGGGGAAGGGGAGAGATACGCAGTATTTT | CASSYSGGKGRDTQYF
TRBJ2-1 | TRBD2 | NA | TRBV9 | TGTGCCAGCAGCTCCGGACTAGATGAGCAGTTCTTC | CASSSGLDEQFF
TRBJ2-1 | NA | once | TRBV15 | TGTGCCACCTCAGGGTCCCACATCAATGAGCAGTTCTTC | CATSGSHINEQFF
TRBJ2-1 | NA | NA | TRBV11-3 | TGTGCCAGCAGCTGGGGGGATGAGCAGTTCTTC | CASSWGDEQFF
TRBJ2-5 | TRBD2 | NA | TRBV5-1 | TGCGCCAGCAGCTTGAAAAGCGGGGGGGAAGAGACCCAGTACTTC | CASSLKSGGEETQYF
TRBJ1-2 | NA | NA | TRBV15 | TGTGCCACCAGCCCGTACCCGACAGCCGCCCACTATGGCTACACCTTC | CATSPYPTAAHYGYTF
TRBJ1-2 | NA | NA | TRBV28 | TGTGCCAGCAGTTTATTCGGGAGCAGGTCAAAAAACTATGGCTACACCTTC | CASSLFGSRSKNYGYTF
TRBJ1-2 | NA | NA | TRBV29-1 | TGCAGCGTTGATAGCCGGACTAACTATGGCTACACCTTC | CSVDSRTNYGYTF